A single sample gave rise to the 20 T cell receptor beta chains below, sequenced in a study of CD8 T cells in ankylosing spondylitis. General study results and limits: A motif of seven or eight highly homologous TCR beta variants was seen as apparently characteristic of ankylosing spondylitis blood.

Their antigen targets remain unknown. MiXCR, applied by TCRdb to the 5' RACE reads, yields one record per CDR3 protein. There are around 890,000 distinct CDR3 sequences in the sample; over 9.5% occur only once, and approximately 0.5% lies in the top ten. The sample was blood, either unsorted or a sorted T cell fraction (not recorded which). These receptors all come from a male donor with ankylosing spondylitis.

This clonotype showed up many times. J is TRBJ2-2 and V is TRBV10-3; 9 nucleotides align to TRBD1. V was clipped by 4 bases and J by 3 bases; unmatched bases: 0. Germline-derived CDR1 and CDR2 are ENHRY and SYGVKD. The CDR3 has 14 residues. CDR3 DNA sequence: TGTGCCATCAGTGGGACAGGGGACACCGGGGAGCTGTTTTTT. Its translation is CAISGTGDTGELFF.

The chain uses TRBV4-2 and TRBJ1-2; 8 nucleotides match TRBD1. This CDR3 has 15 residues. V shed 5 bases, J shed 4 bases, and the junction held 9 bases outside the gene matches. The germline V gene encodes CDR1 LGHNA and CDR2 YNFKEQ. Written as DNA, the CDR3 is TGTGCCAGCAGCTACACGACAGGGGTCACCTATGGCTACACCTTC. Translated: CASSYTTGVTYGYTF.

The J gene is TRBJ2-1, the V gene TRBV20-1; D not resolved. Trimming stripped 3 bases from V and 0 bases from J, with 12 bases between. This CDR3 is 15 amino acids long. Germline lookup yields CDR1 DFQATT and CDR2 SNEGSKA (reference sequence). The CDR3 nucleotides read TGCAGTGCTAGTTGGGCCGCATTCTCCTACAATGAGCAGTTCTTC. This sequence encodes CSASWAAFSYNEQFF.

This clonotype was seen more than once but under ten times. V gene TRBV6-1 combines with J gene TRBJ2-3; 8 nucleotides align to TRBD2. There are 14 residues in the CDR3. Germline V CDR1 and CDR2: MNHNS, SASEGT. The V and J ends lost 6 bases and 2 bases, in that order; junction bases with no gene match: 4. CDR3 DNA: TGTGCCAGCAGACTAGCGGACTCCACAGATACGCAGTATTTT. Translation gives CASRLADSTDTQYF.

The table lists this clonotype with a few counts. The chain has TRBV7-3 and TRBJ2-5, with 10 bases lining up with TRBD2. Per the germline V gene, CDR1 is SGHTA and CDR2 is FQGTGA. Germline trimming cut 1 base from V and 2 bases from J; bases unmatched to any gene: 1. CDR3 length: 15 residues. The CDR3 loop is CASSLKRGGQETQYF. In nucleotides, the CDR3 is TGTGCCAGCAGCTTAAAGCGGGGGGGGCAAGAGACCCAGTACTTC.

The rearrangement links TRBV18 to TRBJ1-2, with D hard to call. Germline V gene sequence: CDR1 KGHSH, CDR2 LQKENI. Deletions cut 1 base from V and 4 bases from J, with 19 bases between. The CDR3 runs to 17 residues. The CDR3 is CASSPLKMTEGGYGYTF. CDR3 sequence (DNA): TGTGCCAGCTCACCACTGAAAATGACGGAGGGCGGCTATGGCTACACCTTC. Supplemented by reference TRBV18 and TRBJ1-2, the full variable domain reads NAGVMQNPRHLVRRRGQEARLRCSPMKGHSHVYWYRQLPEEGLKFMVYLQKENIIDESGMPKERFSAEFPKEGPSILRIQQVVRGDSAAYFCASSPLKMTEGGYGYTFGSGTRLTVV.

This chain joins TRBV12-3 or TRBV12-4 and TRBJ2-1, with D unresolved. V lost 4 bases to trimming and J lost 4 bases, with 14 bases between them. The CDR3 length is 15 residues. The CDR3 DNA is TGTGCCAGCAGTTATAGCCCGATCGGGTACAATGAGCAGTTCTTC. Amino acids: CASSYSPIGYNEQFF.

This chain links TRBV20-1 with TRBJ2-3, with 11 positions matching TRBD2. V shed 6 bases, J shed 2 bases, and the junction held 13 bases outside the gene matches. The CDR3 totals 17 residues. From germline, CDR1 is DFQATT and CDR2 SNEGSKA (reference sequence). CDR3 sequence: CSATGLLAGVNTDTQYF. The CDR3 DNA reads TGCAGTGCAACCGGACTACTAGCGGGAGTCAACACAGATACGCAGTATTTT.

The CDR3 here is CASSLRLAGSETQYF. CDR3 in DNA: TGTGCCAGCAGCTTGAGACTAGCGGGGTCAGAGACCCAGTACTTC. The chain employs TRBV7-6 and TRBJ2-5, with 11 nucleotides matching TRBD2. The J segment lost 4 bases and the V segment lost 3 bases, leaving 4 bases of the junction unmatched. Germline CDR1 is SGHVS and CDR2 is FNYEAQ. There are 15 residues in the CDR3.

This clonotype has a handful of counts. The chain combines TRBV5-5 with TRBJ2-7; D gene ambiguous. V was trimmed by 1 base and J by 5 bases, leaving 10 bases between them. The CDR3 runs 13 residues. The germline CDR1 and CDR2 sequences are SGHKS and YYEKEE (reference sequence). As DNA, the CDR3 is TGTGCCAGCAGCTTGCTCACCGCCAACGAGCAGTACTTC. Translated: CASSLLTANEQYF.

The V and J genes are TRBV28 and TRBJ2-6, with D unclear. The CDR3 runs to 13 residues. V lost 8 bases to trimming and J lost 3 bases, with 8 bases between them. The germline gives CDR1 MDHEN, CDR2 SYDVKM. The CDR3 nucleotides read TGTGCCAGCCGGGTAAATGGGGCCAACGTCCTGACTTTC. This sequence encodes CASRVNGANVLTF.

This clonotype was observed a few times. This chain joins TRBV7-9 and TRBJ2-7; the D gene is possibly TRBD1 (6 bases). The CDR3 runs to 14 residues. Trimming pared 4 bases from V and 2 bases from J, leaving 12 bases between. Germline V lookup: CDR1 SEHNR, CDR2 FQNEAQ (reference sequence). In nucleotides, the CDR3 is TGTGCCAGCAGCTACCTTTGGGGGCCCTACGAGCAGTACTTC. Residues: CASSYLWGPYEQYF.

The chain employs TRBV5-1 and TRBJ2-5; D is unresolved. Germline V gene lookup returns CDR1 SGHRS and CDR2 YFSETQ. The CDR3 consists of 11 residues. V was clipped by 5 bases and J by 3 bases, with 5 bases between them. This chain's CDR3 is CASSNKETQYF. The DNA for the CDR3 is TGCGCCAGCAGTAACAAAGAGACCCAGTACTTC. The variable domain in full, with the rest retrieved from reference TRBV5-1 and TRBJ2-5, is KAGVTQTPRYLIKTRGQQVTLSCSPISGHRSVSWYQQTPGQGLQFLFEYFSETQRNKGNFPGRFSGRQFSNSRSEMNVSTLELGDSALYLCASSNKETQYFGPGTRLLVL.

V usage is TRBV6-5 and J usage is TRBJ2-7; D is unclear. The CDR3 spans 13 residues. Trimming took 2 bases from V and 2 from J, leaving 7 bases between them. Germline V lookup: CDR1 MNHEY, CDR2 SVGAGI. The CDR3: CASSYGEAYEQYF. The CDR3 region has the DNA TGTGCCAGCAGTTACGGTGAGGCCTACGAGCAGTACTTC.

The V gene is TRBV28, the J gene TRBJ2-7, with TRBD2 as a possible D gene (5 bases). The CDR3 extends over 13 amino acids. Germline CDR1 MDHEN, CDR2 SYDVKM. The V gene lost 7 bases and the J gene lost 7 bases, with 17 bases spanning the gap. The CDR3 DNA follows: TGTGCCAGCACCCCTTCGGGGTACCAAGAGCAGTACTTC. It translates to CASTPSGYQEQYF.

This clonotype was picked up many times. This chain joins TRBV12-3 or TRBV12-4 and TRBJ1-5; 7 nucleotides match TRBD1. The V and J ends lost 4 bases and 7 bases, in that order; junction bases with no gene match: 10. CDR3 size: 15 residues. Here the CDR3 reads CASSWGTAGGQPQHF. The CDR3 DNA reads TGTGCCAGCAGTTGGGGGACAGCGGGTGGCCAGCCCCAGCATTTT.

The chain couples TRBV15 to TRBJ2-2; 7 nucleotides align to TRBD1. Germline trimming cut 3 bases from V and 0 bases from J; bases unmatched to any gene: 7. The CDR3 length is 17 residues. The V gene's germline CDR1 is LNHNV and CDR2 YYDKDF (reference sequence). The CDR3 reads CATSSESGTANTGELFF. The CDR3 nucleotides read TGTGCCACCAGCAGTGAGTCCGGGACAGCGAACACCGGGGAGCTGTTTTTT.

This clonotype was seen more than once but under ten times. This chain joins TRBV20-1 and TRBJ2-1; D is undetermined. This CDR3 is built from 13 residues. The V gene's germline CDR1 is DFQATT and CDR2 SNEGSKA (reference sequence). Trimming removed 4 bases from V and 4 bases from J, with 11 bases in between. The CDR3 sequence: CSAKESFYNEQFF. The CDR3 nucleotides read TGCAGTGCTAAGGAGTCTTTTTACAATGAGCAGTTCTTC.

There are many counts of this clonotype. The chain has TRBV10-3 and TRBJ2-7, with TRBD1 identical over 10 bases. The CDR3 sequence is 16 residues long. CDR1 and CDR2 (germline): ENHRY, SYGVKD. With V trimmed by 0 bases and J by 4 bases, 6 bases remained unmatched. The CDR3 loop is CAISESGQGVKYEQYF. CDR3 DNA sequence: TGTGCCATCAGTGAGTCTGGACAGGGGGTAAAATACGAGCAGTACTTC.

In this sample, this clonotype turned up many times. The V call is TRBV29-1, the J call TRBJ1-1; D gene ambiguous. V shed 4 bases and J shed 10 bases, with 16 bases lying between them. The CDR3 contains 12 residues. Germline-derived CDR1 and CDR2 are SQVTM and ANQGSEA. CDR3 sequence: CSVGSASAGAFF. The CDR3 nucleotides read TGCAGCGTTGGTAGCGCTTCTGCTGGAGCTTTCTTT.